The clone carrying this TCR beta chain was counted once. This sample is drawn from a study of cytomegalovirus exposure and HLA in healthy donors. V lost 4 bases and J lost 4; bases outside the gene matches: 5. Germline V gene lookup returns CDR1 SGHRS and CDR2 YFSETQ. The CDR3 is 14 amino acids. At collection, donors were nominally healthy, but unrecorded immune exposures were probable. The PCR contained 60 Vbeta and 13 Jbeta primers. Data came from immunoSEQ multiplex PCR; TCRdb stores just in-frame clones and leaves some out. The sample shows 250,000 to 350,000 clones, about nine tenths of them seen only once.

Sequencing was performed on PBMCs. This rearrangement joins TRBV5-1 to TRBJ1-1; 9 bases line up with TRBD1. This receptor was taken from a man aged 35-49 years in good health and CMV-seropositive. CDR3 bases: TGCGCCAGCAGCCTTGGGGACAGGGCCACTGAAGCTTTCTTT. This encodes CASSLGDRATEAFF.